The 32 T cell receptor beta chains listed next were all sequenced from one sample in a study of blood T cell repertoires in COVID-19. The protocol was immunoSEQ multiplex PCR, while the TCRdb copy is restricted to in-frame clones and leaves out a portion. The data hold 100,000 to 150,000 clones, with under 90% observed a single time. Sample: PBMCs or T cells enriched from blood (not recorded which). The receptors were gathered from a man aged 40-55 years with acute COVID-19.

The rearrangement joins TRBV6-2 or TRBV6-3 to TRBJ2-7; TRBD2 aligns across 12 bases. Germline V gene data show CDR1 as MNHEY and CDR2 as SVGEGT. The V gene end was trimmed by 6 bases and the J gene end by 5 bases; junction bases not matched to a gene: 8. The CDR3 length is 15 residues. The CDR3, as DNA: TGTGCCAGCAGCCCCACTAGCGGGGGGTCAGACGAGCAGTACTTC. This sequence encodes CASSPTSGGSDEQYF.

This clone came up once. The V gene is TRBV2, the J gene TRBJ2-7, with D possibly TRBD1 on 5 matching bases. The germline CDR1 and CDR2 sequences are SNHLY and FYNNEI. The CDR3 contains 14 residues. Trimming cost V 3 bases and J 1 base, with 10 bases left between them. The CDR3 protein is CASSDGQLSYEQYF. In DNA form, the CDR3 reads TGTGCCAGCAGTGATGGACAACTATCCTACGAGCAGTACTTC.

The chain combines TRBV30 with TRBJ1-3; D call uncertain. CDR1 and CDR2 from the germline V gene are GTSNPN and SVGIG (reference sequence). V was pared by 3 bases and J by 0 bases, with 9 bases between. The CDR3 sequence is 14 residues long. The CDR3 loop reads CAWSRLTSGNTIYF. The CDR3 DNA reads as TGTGCCTGGAGCCGCCTAACCTCTGGAAACACCATATATTTT.

The V and J genes are TRBV9 and TRBJ2-1; D is possibly TRBD1 (5 bases). The CDR3 totals 14 residues. V shed 0 bases and J shed 9 bases, with 13 bases lying between them. Germline V lookup: CDR1 SGDLS, CDR2 YYNGEE. This CDR3 is CASSVGKGKGEQFF. The CDR3, as DNA: TGTGCCAGCAGCGTAGGGAAGGGGAAGGGTGAGCAGTTCTTC.

The chain joins TRBV7-2 to TRBJ2-2; D possibly corresponds to TRBD2 (5 bases). Trimming removed 5 bases from V and 8 bases from J, with 9 bases in between. Germline CDR1 is SGHTA and CDR2 is FQGNSA. The CDR3 covers 12 residues. Here the CDR3 reads CASSTSEGELFF. The CDR3 DNA is TGTGCCAGCAGCACTAGTGAGGGGGAGCTGTTTTTT. Full variable domain (rest looked up from reference TRBV7-2 and TRBJ2-2): GAGVSQSPSNKVTEKGKDVELRCDPISGHTALYWYRQSLGQGLEFLIYFQGNSAPDKSGLPSDRFSAERTGGSVSTLTIQRTQQEDSAVYLCASSTSEGELFFGEGSRLTVL.

This clone was counted a single time. CDR3 nucleotides: TGTGCCAGCAGTTTATCCAGTTATAGCAATCAGCCCCAGCATTTT. This encodes CASSLSSYSNQPQHF. V is TRBV27 and J is TRBJ1-5; unclear D gene. Germline CDR1 and CDR2: MNHEY and SMNVEV (reference sequence). With 0 bases removed from V and 0 bases from J, the gap between germline ends came to 6 bases. The CDR3 extends over 15 amino acids.

This chain connects TRBV9 to TRBJ2-1, with TRBD2 matching over 8 bases. CDR1 and CDR2 (germline): SGDLS, YYNGEE. V was pared by 0 bases and J by 8 bases, with 7 bases of the junction left unmatched. This CDR3 is 15 amino acids long. This CDR3 reads CASSVAGLDIDEQFF. DNA for the CDR3: TGTGCCAGCAGCGTAGCGGGACTAGACATCGATGAGCAGTTCTTC.

The chain uses TRBV5-1 and TRBJ1-3; D is uncertain. The CDR3 has 16 amino acids. V gave up 1 base and J gave up 0 bases, with 11 bases separating them. Per the germline V gene, CDR1 is SGHRS and CDR2 is YFSETQ. In DNA form, the CDR3 reads TGCGCCAGCAGCTTGCTGGGAGAGCCCTCTGGAAACACCATATATTTT. Protein sequence: CASSLLGEPSGNTIYF.

As concerns this clone: A junction end diverges from the germline sequence, so it may reflect a read error. The chain couples TRBV3-1 (or the pseudogene TRBV3-2) to TRBJ1-2; D perhaps matches TRBD1 (5 bases). The CDR3 sequence is 13 residues long. Germline V lookup: CDR1 LGHDT, CDR2 YNNKEL (reference sequence). CDR3 sequence: CASSEDRLYGYTF. DNA for the CDR3: TGTGCCAGCAGCGAAGACAGATTATATGGCTACACCTTC.

The chain couples TRBV5-3 to TRBJ2-7; the match to TRBD2 covers 11 bases. TRBV5-3 is classed as an ORF, of uncertain function. CDR3 size: 20 residues. After removal of 0 bases from V and 3 bases from J, the junction contained 17 bases not matched to a gene. Here the CDR3 reads CARSLDPLAGGSYENYEQYF. CDR3 DNA sequence: TGTGCCAGAAGCTTGGACCCCCTAGCGGGGGGTTCATACGAAAACTACGAGCAGTACTTC.

A word on this clone: One end of the junction is discordant with germline, which a read error may explain. This chain links TRBV3-1 (or the pseudogene TRBV3-2) with TRBJ2-1, with 11 positions matching TRBD2. Germline-derived CDR1 and CDR2 are LGHDT and YNNKEL (reference sequence). The CDR3 sequence is 12 residues long. CDR3 in DNA: TGTGCCAGCAGCCAAGGTAGCGGGGGGGCTCTCTTC. Residues: CASSQGSGGALF.

The V gene is TRBV6-6, the J gene TRBJ1-5; 10 bases map to TRBD1. The ends lost 8 bases at V and 0 bases at J; junction bases unmatched: 1. The germline V gene has CDR1 MNHNY and CDR2 SVGAGI (reference sequence). The CDR3 covers 14 residues. In DNA form, the CDR3 reads TGTGCCAGCCGGGACAGGGGTAGCAATCAGCCCCAGCATTTT. This gives the protein CASRDRGSNQPQHF.

The CDR3 spells CASSRGLAGDTQYF. In nucleotides, the CDR3 is TGTGCCAGCAGCCGCGGACTAGCGGGCGATACGCAGTATTTT. The V call is TRBV11-3, the J call TRBJ2-3; TRBD2 aligns across 11 bases. V was clipped by 5 bases and J by 6 bases; unmatched bases: 4. The CDR3 has 14 residues. The germline gives CDR1 SGHNT, CDR2 YENEEA.

The chain has TRBV29-1 and TRBJ1-2; 7 bases align to TRBD1. This CDR3 has 14 amino acids. Germline V gives CDR1 SQVTM, CDR2 ANQGSEA. V shed 7 bases, J shed 4 bases, and the junction held 12 bases outside the gene matches. In nucleotides, the CDR3 is TGCAGCGCAGCGACGGGACAGAGTACCTATGGCTACACCTTC. The encoded protein is CSAATGQSTYGYTF.

The chain uses TRBV20-1 and TRBJ2-3, with D perhaps matching TRBD2 (5 bases). The CDR3 contains 14 residues. The V gene lost 3 bases and the J gene lost 0 bases, with 10 bases spanning the gap. Germline V gene sequence: CDR1 DFQATT, CDR2 SNEGSKA (reference sequence). CDR3 coding DNA: TGCAGTGCTAGTAAACGGGAAAGCACAGATACGCAGTATTTT. Protein product: CSASKRESTDTQYF.

This chain links TRBV7-9 with TRBJ2-2; maybe TRBD1 (5 bases). The CDR3 totals 14 residues. Looked up from germline, CDR1 is SEHNR and CDR2 is FQNEAQ (reference sequence). Deletions cut 1 base from V and 3 bases from J, with 6 bases between. The CDR3: CASSLVGDTGELFF. In nucleotides, the CDR3 is TGTGCCAGCAGCTTAGTAGGGGACACCGGGGAGCTGTTTTTT.

The chain has TRBV11-2 and TRBJ1-2; D possibly corresponds to TRBD1 (6 bases). The CDR3 is made up of 16 amino acids. Between the trimmed V and J ends, which lost 4 bases and 2 bases, there was a span of 17 bases. Germline V gene lookup returns CDR1 SGHAT and CDR2 FQNNGV. This CDR3 is CASSSTPQTGNYGYTF. Here the CDR3 DNA reads TGTGCCAGCAGCTCTACACCACAGACAGGAAACTATGGCTACACCTTC.

V is TRBV5-1 and J is TRBJ1-1, with TRBD1 matching 10 bases. Germline assignment: CDR1 SGHRS and CDR2 YFSETQ. The length of the CDR3 is 15 residues. V shed 4 bases and J 5 bases; nucleotides not matched to a gene: 8. The CDR3 nucleotides are TGCGCCAGCAGCCCCGGACAGGGGGAGGGAACTGAAGCTTTCTTT. Translated, it gives CASSPGQGEGTEAFF.

The chain joins TRBV19 to TRBJ2-6; 7 bases are a match to TRBD1. CDR3 length equals 16 residues. Trimming removed 5 bases from V and 0 bases from J; junction bases left unmatched: 4. Germline lookup yields CDR1 LNHDA and CDR2 SQIVND (reference sequence). The DNA of the CDR3 is TGTGCCAGTAGTTCGCGACAGGGCTCTGGGGCCAACGTCCTGACTTTC. It yields the protein CASSSRQGSGANVLTF.

This chain joins TRBV19 and TRBJ2-3; possibly TRBD2 for D (6 bases). The CDR3 totals 13 residues. Trimming took 0 bases from V and 8 from J, leaving 9 bases between them. Germline-derived CDR1 and CDR2 are LNHDA and SQIVND (reference sequence). The CDR3, as DNA: TGTGCCAGTAGTATAGATAGGAGGGCTACGCAGTATTTT. Amino acids: CASSIDRRATQYF.

The chain is built from TRBV2 and TRBJ2-7; 7 bases agree with TRBD2. Germline loops: CDR1 SNHLY, CDR2 FYNNEI. After removal of 10 bases from V and 0 bases from J, the junction contained 3 bases not matched to a gene. The CDR3 covers 12 residues. The CDR3 loop is CATAGLSYEQYF. CDR3 DNA: TGTGCCACAGCGGGGCTCTCCTACGAGCAGTACTTC.

This chain joins TRBV7-9 and TRBJ2-7; 7 bases map to TRBD1. The germline V gene has CDR1 SEHNR and CDR2 FQNEAQ (reference sequence). With 1 base clipped from V and 4 bases from J, the junction kept 4 bases outside the gene matches. The CDR3 runs to 14 residues. The CDR3 bases are TGTGCCAGCAGCTTAGGAGGGGGCGGGTACGAGCAGTACTTC. Protein: CASSLGGGGYEQYF.

V is TRBV5-5 and J is TRBJ2-7; D is unclear. CDR3 length: 12 residues. V gave up 0 bases and J gave up 6 bases, with 7 bases separating them. Germline CDR1 reads SGHKS; CDR2 reads YYEKEE (reference sequence). In nucleotides, the CDR3 is TGTGCCAGCAGCTTGGGAGCGCTCGAGCAGTACTTC. Translation: CASSLGALEQYF.

The V gene is TRBV28, the J gene TRBJ2-1; 10 bases match TRBD2. The CDR3 is 16 residues long. With 6 bases clipped from V and 7 bases from J, the junction kept 12 bases outside the gene matches. CDR1 and CDR2 from the germline V gene are MDHEN and SYDVKM. CDR3 sequence (DNA): TGTGCCAGCAGCCCAAGCAGCGGGAGGGTCTTTAATGAGCAGTTCTTC. Translation: CASSPSSGRVFNEQFF.

The chain is built from TRBV24-1 and TRBJ1-3; 8 nucleotides match TRBD1. CDR1 KGHDR and CDR2 SFDVKD come from the germline V gene. After removal of 1 base from V and 2 bases from J, the junction contained 9 bases not matched to a gene. The CDR3 runs to 18 residues. The CDR3 sequence is CATSDFPGQGRTGNTIYF. The CDR3 DNA follows: TGTGCCACCAGTGATTTCCCCGGACAGGGCCGTACTGGAAACACCATATATTTT.

The rearrangement joins TRBV11-3 to TRBJ2-1; TRBD2 matches 8 bases. The CDR3 contains 16 residues. V trimming: 2 bases; J trimming: 5 bases; junction bases outside the gene matches: 8. Per the germline V gene, CDR1 is SGHNT and CDR2 is YENEEA. CDR3 protein: CASSLSSGSSHNEQFF. Here the CDR3 DNA reads TGTGCCAGCAGCTTAAGCAGCGGGAGTTCCCACAATGAGCAGTTCTTC.

This chain uses TRBV14 with TRBJ1-1; 7 bases line up with TRBD1. There are 16 residues in the CDR3. The germline V gene has CDR1 SGHDN and CDR2 FVKESK. The ends lost 5 bases at V and 1 base at J; junction bases unmatched: 10. Here the CDR3 reads CASSLPQGRKNTEAFF. The CDR3 nucleotides read TGTGCCAGCAGCTTACCACAGGGGCGCAAGAACACTGAAGCTTTCTTT. The variable domain in full, completed from reference TRBV14 and TRBJ1-1, reads EAGVTQFPSHSVIEKGQTVTLRCDPISGHDNLYWYRRVMGKEIKFLLHFVKESKQDESGMPNNRFLAERTGGTYSTLKVQPAELEDSGVYFCASSLPQGRKNTEAFFGQGTRLTVV.

This chain connects TRBV29-1 to TRBJ1-1; D gene uncertain. CDR1 and CDR2 (germline): SQVTM, ANQGSEA. V was trimmed by 4 bases and J by 0 bases, leaving 9 bases between them. This CDR3 is built from 13 residues. The CDR3 coding sequence is TGCAGCGTTGGAATTCAGATGAACACTGAAGCTTTCTTT. Residues: CSVGIQMNTEAFF.

This chain joins TRBV9 and TRBJ1-2; 11 positions match TRBD1. The germline V gene encodes CDR1 SGDLS and CDR2 YYNGEE. There are 15 residues in the CDR3. Trimming at V came to 4 bases and at J to 7 bases, leaving 9 bases not matched to a gene. This CDR3 is CASSLYPGQGGGYTF. CDR3 in DNA: TGTGCCAGCAGCCTATATCCGGGACAGGGGGGTGGCTACACCTTC.

This clone was recorded only once. The chain recombines TRBV18 with TRBJ2-3; 9 nucleotides agree with TRBD1. J gave up 5 bases and V 3 bases, and 9 bases lay outside the gene matches. Per germline, CDR1 KGHSH and CDR2 LQKENI. The CDR3 contains 16 residues. The CDR3 DNA is TGTGCCAGCTCACCGCCCGGGACAGGGAATATAGATACGCAGTATTTT. Its translation: CASSPPGTGNIDTQYF.

V usage is TRBV7-9 and J usage is TRBJ2-5; D is unresolved. Deletions cut 1 base from V and 4 bases from J, with 7 bases between. The CDR3 sequence is 13 residues long. CDR1 and CDR2 (germline): SEHNR, FQNEAQ (reference sequence). The CDR3 DNA reads TGTGCCAGCAGCTTAGGGAGTACAGAGACCCAGTACTTC. It yields the protein CASSLGSTETQYF.

The CDR3 coding sequence is TGCGCCAGCAGCAACCCGGGACAGGTTTTCACTGAAGCTTTCTTT. Amino acid sequence: CASSNPGQVFTEAFF. The J gene is TRBJ1-1, the V gene TRBV5-1; 8 positions agree with TRBD1. The CDR3 is made up of 15 amino acids. CDR1 is SGHRS, CDR2 YFSETQ, per germline. Germline trimming cut 4 bases from V and 4 bases from J; bases unmatched to any gene: 9.